Listed below are T cell receptor beta chains from one sample, sequenced in a study of blood T cell repertoires in COVID-19. TCRdb's copy holds only in-frame clones and misses some; the assay was immunoSEQ multiplex PCR. The sample shows about 180,000 clones, around 84% of them seen only once. Sequencing input: peripheral blood. The receptors originated from a man in his 60s with COVID-19, enrolled during active disease. Both conserved end residues are part of each CDR3. D genes are given only for firm matches. Clone size is not always given. Where it is, it says once, few, many or a class for expanded clones.

>NA|TRBV27|TRBJ1-2|NA
CASSSGWGGKYGYTF
TGTGCCAGCAGTTCTGGTTGGGGGGGCAAGTATGGCTACACCTTC
>NA|TRBV25-1|TRBJ2-2|NA
CASSESGSVTGELFF
TGTGCCAGCAGTGAATCGGGTTCGGTAACCGGGGAGCTGTTTTTT
>NA|TRBV12-5|TRBJ1-3|NA
CASGLVIGATSGNTIYF
TGTGCTAGTGGTTTGGTAATCGGAGCTACTTCTGGAAACACCATATATTTT
>NA|TRBV11-3|TRBJ2-5|TRBD1
CASSVTGAQETQYF
TGTGCCAGCAGCGTAACAGGGGCCCAAGAGACCCAGTACTTC
>NA|TRBV18|TRBJ2-3|TRBD1
CATREDRGFTQYF
TGTGCCACCCGGGAGGACAGGGGGTTTACGCAGTATTTT
>NA|TRBV7-2|TRBJ2-7|NA
CASSPQGRAFSGEQYF
TGTGCCAGCAGCCCGCAGGGCCGGGCCTTCTCCGGCGAGCAGTACTTC
>NA|TRBV16|TRBJ1-2|NA
CASSHMQTGSNYGYTF
TGTGCCAGCAGCCATATGCAGACAGGCTCTAACTATGGCTACACCTTC
>NA|TRBV12-3/TRBV12-4|TRBJ1-2|TRBD1
CASRPDRRYGYTF
TGTGCCAGCAGGCCGGACAGGCGGTATGGCTACACCTTC
>once|TRBV29-1|TRBJ2-2|TRBD1
CSVAKDRGGRTGELFF
TGCAGCGTTGCCAAGGACAGGGGGGGTCGCACCGGGGAGCTGTTTTTT
>NA|TRBV2|TRBJ1-5|NA
CASILDRSNQPQHF
NA
>NA|TRBV7-9|TRBJ2-1|TRBD2
CASSLGTSGGNNEQFF
TGTGCCAGCAGCTTAGGGACTAGCGGGGGGAACAATGAGCAGTTCTTC
>NA|TRBV30|TRBJ1-6|NA
CAWSVSGYNSPLHF
TGTGCCTGGAGTGTAAGCGGCTATAATTCACCCCTCCACTTT
>NA|TRBV7-2|TRBJ2-5|NA
CASSLDVGDRETQYF
TGTGCCAGCAGCTTAGACGTAGGAGACAGGGAGACCCAGTACTTC
>NA|TRBV11-2|TRBJ1-6|NA
CASSLGGGRVSPLHF
TGTGCCAGCAGCTTAGGCGGGGGAAGAGTTTCACCCCTCCACTTT
>NA|TRBV5-6|TRBJ1-1|NA
CASSFSSEAFF
TGTGCCAGCAGCTTTTCCAGTGAAGCTTTCTTT
>NA|TRBV5-5|TRBJ2-7|TRBD1
CASSVDPGQGRGFSYEQYF
TGTGCCAGCAGCGTCGACCCGGGACAGGGGAGGGGGTTCTCCTACGAGCAGTACTTC
>NA|TRBV30|TRBJ2-7|TRBD1
CAWTFGDRAYEQYF
TGTGCCTGGACATTTGGGGACAGGGCTTACGAGCAGTACTTC
>NA|TRBV6-2/TRBV6-3|TRBJ1-2|TRBD1
CASSYLQGAEGYTF
TGTGCCAGCAGTTACCTTCAGGGGGCTGAAGGCTACACCTTC
>NA|TRBV19|TRBJ1-2|TRBD1
CASSRDREVRGYTF
TGTGCCAGTAGCAGGGACAGGGAGGTTAGGGGCTACACCTTC
>NA|TRBV14|TRBJ2-7|NA
CASSQDSGASSYEQYF
TGTGCCAGCAGCCAAGATAGTGGGGCCAGCTCCTACGAGCAGTACTTC
>NA|TRBV28|TRBJ1-3|NA
CASSLVGPSGGSGNTIYF
TGTGCCAGCAGTTTGGTTGGGCCTTCGGGGGGATCTGGAAACACCATATATTTT
>NA|TRBV7-3|TRBJ1-2|NA
CASSLTPGNYGYTF
TGTGCCAGCAGCTTAACGCCCGGGAACTATGGCTACACCTTC